This record concerns one T cell receptor beta chain sequence. The clone's antigen remains unknown. Base-call qualities are not available, and no considerably larger clone is one nucleotide away. The sample comes from a study of lymphopenia after photon versus proton radiotherapy (dated by TCRdb to about 2019). Background for the entire study: The study compared the immunological effects of photon versus proton radiation therapy in patients with gastrointestinal tumors who developed high-grade lymphopenia. The goal of the study was to characterize the differences between the two radiation modalities in how they affect the immune system. A cohort of about 22 patients with gastrointestinal tumors who received either photon or proton therapy and subsequently developed lymphopenia was included.

On the study overall, not on this receptor specifically: Across the cohort, an inverse correlation was found between a larger post-nadir drop in TCR diversity and overall survival time among patients who died. The survival association was assessed only in patients who died, and the authors presented better survival with proton therapy as a possibility rather than a demonstrated result. Once the lymphocyte count had reached its nadir, the repertoires of photon-treated patients showed oligoclonal expansion, particularly of CD8+ Temra cells, and this expansion drove the decline in diversity. Proton-treated patients stayed relatively stable during treatment, while photon-treated patients lost naive T cells and TCR diversity and gained effector/memory populations.

Unmatched junction bases come to 1, with V trimmed by 0 bases and J by 3 bases. From its cysteine to its phenylalanine, the CDR3 spans 14 amino acids. Only the CDR3 region is kept as DNA, spanning 42 bases read in frame from base 1. Based on the germline V gene (reference sequence), the CDR1 and CDR2 sequences are MNHNY and SVGAGI. The protocol used for the library was the immunoSEQ multiplex PCR assay. T cell repertoires were profiled by deep sequencing of rearranged TCR beta loci, alongside multiparametric flow cytometry. TCRdb retrieved this table from immuneACCESS and kept in-frame rearrangements only. Not all clones are present; in checked studies, unresolved V genes account for under half, and no reason is known for the remainder. The sample table holds 15,000 to 20,000 clones, of which 65% to 90% were seen once. Roughly 19% of the sample comes from the top ten.

Sequenced here: peripheral blood, sampled from a patient treated with proton-based radiotherapy. This clonotype was sampled from a man between 65 and 79 years old with pancreatic cancer. The sequence is built from TRBV6-6 and TRBJ1-2, with 7 central nucleotides matching TRBD1. The CDR3 protein sequence reads: CASSYSTGDYGYTF. At the DNA level, the sequence is TGTGCCAGCAGTTACTCTACAGGGGACTATGGCTACACCTTC.